This T cell receptor beta chain was profiled in a study of cytomegalovirus exposure and HLA in healthy donors. Healthy people donating bone marrow made up the donors. Regarding the study as a whole: Productive rates of about 87% or about 30% were seen for most TCR beta V segments in an earlier analysis. Evidence from a later analysis indicated that most CMV-associated TCR beta chains looked HLA-restricted. It emerged from a later analysis that several of the most significant clusters appeared to be linked to common viral pathogens.

With 60 Vbeta and 13 Jbeta primers, the PCR was carried out. This table comes from immunoSEQ multiplex PCR, and its TCRdb copy is limited to in-frame clones, with some not included. In the table there are fewer than 75,000 clones, around 83% of which are singletons. In its sample, this clone was seen a few times. Antigen specificity is unknown. Sequenced sample: PBMCs. The receptor was derived from a man aged 30 to 39 in good health and CMV-seronegative.

CDR3 protein: CASSNPGQINYGYTF. For the CDR3, the DNA is TGTGCCAGCAGCAATCCGGGACAGATTAACTATGGCTACACCTTC. This chain connects TRBV5-5 to TRBJ1-2; the match to TRBD1 covers 7 bases. The CDR3 sequence is 15 residues long. Trimming removed 4 bases from V and 1 base from J; junction bases left unmatched: 7. From germline, CDR1 is SGHKS and CDR2 YYEKEE (reference sequence).